This is a list of T cell receptor beta chains from one sample in a study of vaccination effects on CD4 cells after COVID-19. Data came from immunoSEQ multiplex PCR; TCRdb stores just in-frame clones and leaves some out. The repertoire includes over 50,000 clones, roughly 79% of them detected once, and roughly 2.7% sits in the top ten. These receptors' antigens are unknown. The material sequenced was CD4+ T cells from PBMCs cultured with HCoV-229E spike peptides, taken before COVID-19 vaccination. The source of these receptors is a human donor who received a COVID-19 vaccine. Each CDR3 is given with its conserved first and last residue. A D gene is named only where the DNA matches it firmly. Size is stated for part of the rows, as once, few or many counts, or as a class when the clone is expanded.

>TRBV28|TRBJ1-5|NA|NA|14
CASSSSREGRPQHF
TGTGCCAGCAGTTCATCCAGGGAAGGACGGCCCCAGCATTTT
>TRBV29-1|TRBJ2-3|NA|NA|12
CSVGVGTDTQYF
TGCAGCGTGGGGGTAGGCACAGATACGCAGTATTTT
>TRBV29-1|TRBJ1-1|NA|NA|11
CSVGQNTEAFF
TGCAGCGTTGGGCAGAACACTGAAGCTTTCTTT
>TRBV25-1|TRBJ2-5|NA|NA|13
CASTKTGPETQYF
TGTGCCAGCACCAAAACAGGGCCAGAGACCCAGTACTTC
>TRBV12-3/TRBV12-4|TRBJ2-5|TRBD1|NA|12
CASRTGGETQYF
TGTGCCAGCAGAACAGGGGGGGAGACCCAGTACTTC
>TRBV6-5|TRBJ1-2|TRBD1|NA|15
CASSNTGASSYGYTF
TGTGCCAGCAGTAATACAGGGGCTTCAAGCTATGGCTACACCTTC
>TRBV9|TRBJ2-1|NA|NA|14
CASSAGDPVDEQFF
TGTGCCAGCAGCGCTGGGGATCCGGTCGATGAGCAGTTCTTC
>TRBV2|TRBJ1-1|NA|few|13
CASSGDGNTEAFF
TGTGCCAGCAGTGGGGACGGCAACACTGAAGCTTTCTTT
>TRBV28|TRBJ1-2|TRBD1|NA|14
CASSSGTGAYGYTF
TGTGCCAGCAGTTCCGGGACAGGGGCCTATGGCTACACCTTC
>TRBV7-6|TRBJ2-2|NA|NA|17
CASSPTPGGANTGELFF
TGTGCCAGCAGCCCCACCCCAGGGGGGGCGAACACCGGGGAGCTGTTTTTT
>TRBV6-5|TRBJ1-2|NA|NA|14
CASSYSRTPGGYTF
TGTGCCAGCAGTTACTCGAGGACCCCTGGGGGCTACACCTTC
>TRBV9|TRBJ1-5|NA|NA|13
CASSALDNQPQHF
TGTGCCAGCAGCGCTTTGGACAATCAGCCCCAGCATTTT
>TRBV18|TRBJ2-1|TRBD2|NA|15
CASSPIAGGLYEQFF
TGTGCCAGCTCACCAATAGCGGGGGGTCTATATGAGCAGTTCTTC
>TRBV6-1|TRBJ1-1|NA|NA|11
CASSEALKAFF
TGTGCCAGCAGTGAGGCCCTGAAAGCTTTCTTT
>TRBV19|TRBJ2-5|TRBD1|NA|15
CASSRGTVVQETQYF
TGTGCCAGTAGTCGTGGGACAGTAGTTCAAGAGACCCAGTACTTC
>TRBV29-1|TRBJ1-1|NA|NA|15
CSVSAGAILNTEAFF
TGCAGCGTTTCGGCAGGGGCTATACTGAACACTGAAGCTTTCTTT
>TRBV5-1|TRBJ2-5|TRBD1|NA|13
CASSSTGWETQYF
TGCGCCAGCAGCTCGACAGGGTGGGAGACCCAGTACTTC
>TRBV29-1|TRBJ2-5|TRBD1|NA|16
CSVFGTGKEYQETQYF
TGCAGCGTCTTCGGGACAGGGAAGGAATACCAAGAGACCCAGTACTTC
>TRBV27|TRBJ1-6|NA|NA|15
CASSLSRGENSPLHF
TGTGCCAGCAGTTTATCAAGGGGGGAGAATTCACCCCTCCACTTT
>TRBV2|TRBJ1-1|NA|NA|14
CASSESGLRWNVFF
TGTGCCAGCAGTGAATCTGGACTTAGATGGAATGTTTTCTTT
>TRBV12-3/TRBV12-4|TRBJ2-1|NA|NA|13
CASSPGLCNEQFF
TGTGCCAGCAGTCCGGGACTCTGCAATGAGCAGTTCTTC
>TRBV9|TRBJ2-2|NA|NA|16
CASTPGGGSNTGELFF
TGTGCCAGCACCCCAGGGGGAGGGAGTAACACCGGGGAGCTGTTTTTT
>TRBV9|TRBJ2-5|TRBD2|NA|15
CASSGTSARAETQYF
TGTGCCAGCAGCGGAACTAGCGCGCGGGCGGAGACCCAGTACTTC
>TRBV19|TRBJ1-5|NA|NA|15
CASSISVISNQPQHF
TGTGCCAGTAGTATTTCGGTGATTAGCAATCAGCCCCAGCATTTT
>TRBV4-3|TRBJ1-1|NA|NA|14
CASSQMTGFTEAFF
TGCGCCAGCAGCCAAATGACAGGCTTCACTGAAGCTTTCTTT
>TRBV14|TRBJ1-2|NA|NA|16
CASSPFLDSTNYGYTF
TGTGCCAGCAGCCCCTTTTTGGACAGCACAAACTATGGCTACACCTTC
>TRBV5-1|TRBJ2-3|NA|NA|14
CASREGAWTDTQYF
TGCGCCAGCAGGGAGGGGGCATGGACAGATACGCAGTATTTT
>TRBV11-3|TRBJ2-3|NA|NA|14
CASSLGQETDTQYF
TGTGCCAGCAGCTTAGGGCAGGAGACAGATACGCAGTATTTT
>TRBV9|TRBJ1-3|NA|NA|17
CASSVEGRPRSGNTIYF
TGTGCCAGCAGCGTAGAGGGACGGCCTCGCTCTGGAAACACCATATATTTT
>TRBV5-5|TRBJ1-2|TRBD1|NA|13
CASSNWTGVGYTF
TGTGCCAGCAGCAACTGGACAGGGGTTGGCTACACCTTC
>TRBV18|TRBJ1-2|NA|NA|19
CASSPRSGRTIRGDYGYTF
TGTGCCAGCTCCCCCCGTTCGGGACGAACGATTCGGGGCGACTATGGCTACACCTTC
>TRBV7-2|TRBJ2-3|NA|NA|15
CASSQSLSGTDTQYF
TGTGCCAGCAGCCAGTCCCTATCCGGTACAGATACGCAGTATTTT
>TRBV4-1|TRBJ2-2|NA|once|16
CASSQDRPENTGELFF
TGCGCCAGCAGCCAAGATCGACCAGAGAACACCGGGGAGCTGTTTTTT
>TRBV4-1|TRBJ1-1|TRBD1|NA|18
CASSHPPGQVTMNTEAFF
TGCGCCAGCAGCCATCCACCGGGACAGGTAACCATGAACACTGAAGCTTTCTTT
>TRBV11-3|TRBJ2-1|TRBD2|NA|15
CASSRVAGGYNEQFF
TGTGCCAGCAGCCGCGTGGCGGGGGGGTACAATGAGCAGTTCTTC
>TRBV5-4|TRBJ1-6|NA|once|17
CASSSKKETSRGSPLHF
TGTGCCAGCAGCTCAAAGAAGGAGACATCCAGGGGATCACCCCTCCACTTT
>TRBV15|TRBJ1-1|NA|NA|16
CATSRDNTGLNTEAFF
TGTGCCACCAGCAGAGATAATACAGGGCTAAACACTGAAGCTTTCTTT
>TRBV11-3|TRBJ1-3|NA|NA|14
CASSLRTDGNTIYF
TGTGCCAGCAGCTTAAGGACCGATGGAAACACCATATATTTT
>TRBV18|TRBJ2-5|NA|few|14
CASSPVQGGETQYF
TGTGCCAGCTCACCAGTACAGGGCGGGGAGACCCAGTACTTC
>TRBV13|TRBJ2-2|TRBD2|NA|15
CASSFGGTTSGELFF
TGTGCCAGCAGCTTCGGGGGGACCACTTCCGGGGAGCTGTTTTTT
>TRBV18|TRBJ1-6|TRBD1|NA|16
CASSTRTGGYNSPLHF
TGTGCCAGCTCAACCCGGACAGGGGGCTATAATTCACCCCTCCACTTT
>TRBV18|TRBJ1-2|NA|NA|16
CASSPSQDSGGWGYTF
TGTGCCAGCTCACCATCTCAAGACAGTGGAGGTTGGGGCTACACCTTC
>TRBV12-5|TRBJ1-1|TRBD1|NA|14
CASGLTGEGTEAFF
TGTGCTAGTGGCCTGACAGGGGAGGGCACTGAAGCTTTCTTT
>TRBV5-1|TRBJ1-2|TRBD1|NA|14
CASSLEGGNSGYTF
TGCGCCAGCAGCTTGGAAGGGGGCAATAGCGGCTACACCTTC
>TRBV5-1|TRBJ1-3|NA|once|14
CASSYGSGGNTIYF
TGCGCCAGCAGCTACGGGTCGGGCGGAAACACCATATATTTT